The sequence of this T cell receptor (beta chain) was determined in a study of shared clonotypes between healthy human individuals. Regarding the study as a whole: A small donor pool kept down the genetic and exposure-history diversity that was represented.

Libraries were prepared by immunoSEQ multiplex PCR; TCRdb keeps only in-frame clonotypes and omits some of them. The sample yields about 710,000 clones, about two thirds seen once. The germline V gene encodes CDR1 MNHEY and CDR2 SVGAGI. Deletions cut 7 bases from V and 7 bases from J, with 16 bases between. CDR3 length: 13 amino acids. This clone was counted only a few times. As yet, its antigen is unknown. In the CD4+ fraction, cells were divided into CD45RA+ naive and CD45RA-negative memory subsets. Sequenced: memory CD4+ T cells sorted from blood. The subset denotes: CD45RA-negative fraction. The V gene is TRBV6-5, the J gene TRBJ1-2, with a possible D match to TRBD1 (5 bases). The clonotype originates from a woman in her 30s in good health. The CDR3 DNA reads as TGTGCCAGCACCTCTCGGGAGGGGCCTGGCTACACCTTC. Protein sequence: CASTSREGPGYTF.